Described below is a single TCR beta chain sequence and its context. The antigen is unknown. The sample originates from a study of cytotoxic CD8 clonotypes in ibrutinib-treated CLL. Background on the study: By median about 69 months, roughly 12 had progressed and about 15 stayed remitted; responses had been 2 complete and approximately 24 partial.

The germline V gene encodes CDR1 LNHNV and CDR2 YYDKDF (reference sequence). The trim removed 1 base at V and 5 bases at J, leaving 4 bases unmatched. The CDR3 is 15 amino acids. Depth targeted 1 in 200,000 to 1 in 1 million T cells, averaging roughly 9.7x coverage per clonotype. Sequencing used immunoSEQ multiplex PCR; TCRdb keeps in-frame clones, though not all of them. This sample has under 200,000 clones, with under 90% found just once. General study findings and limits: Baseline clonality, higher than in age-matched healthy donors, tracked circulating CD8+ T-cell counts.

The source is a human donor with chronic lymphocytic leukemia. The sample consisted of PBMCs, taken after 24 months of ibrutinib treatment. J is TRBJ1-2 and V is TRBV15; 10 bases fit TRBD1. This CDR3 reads CATSRGTGGWYGYTF. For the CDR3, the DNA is TGTGCCACCAGCAGAGGGACAGGGGGTTGGTATGGCTACACCTTC.